The 8 T cell receptor beta chains below come from one sample, sequenced in a study of T-cell reconstitution after alpha-beta-depleted transplantation in children. The TCRbeta library was prepared with unique molecular identifiers. TCRdb analysed the PCR reads with MiXCR anew, one entry per CDR3 protein. The sample yields about 200,000 distinct CDR3 sequences, around 5.9% seen once. Material: PBMCs, obtained before TCRalphabeta/CD19-depleted stem cell transplant. The receptors derive from a girl under three years old with combined immunodeficiency, due to receive a stem cell transplant.

This clonotype was seen ten or more times. The V gene is TRBV7-9, the J gene TRBJ2-7; D not resolved. V was clipped by 2 bases and J by 3 bases, with 8 bases between them. The CDR3 extends over 13 amino acids. Germline CDR1 SEHNR, CDR2 FQNEAQ (reference sequence). This CDR3 reads CASSLTRNYEQYF. DNA of the CDR3: TGTGCCAGCAGCTTAACCAGGAACTACGAGCAGTACTTC.

This clonotype has a count of ten or more. The chain combines TRBV29-1 with TRBJ2-1, with 8 bases fitting TRBD2. From germline, CDR1 is SQVTM and CDR2 ANQGSEA. The junction had 15 bases not matched to a gene; V was cut back by 7 bases and J by 10 bases. There are 14 residues in the CDR3. CDR3 amino acids: CSAIILAAEGEQFF. Here the CDR3 DNA reads TGCAGCGCCATCATACTAGCGGCCGAAGGAGAGCAGTTCTTC.

The J gene is TRBJ2-5, the V gene TRBV30; D gene unclear. The CDR3 has 12 residues. Germline CDR1 is GTSNPN and CDR2 is SVGIG (reference sequence). V dropped 2 bases and J dropped 2 bases, with 6 bases sitting between them. The CDR3 region has the DNA TGTGCCTGGAGTAGAGATCAAGAGACCCAGTACTTC. Its protein product is CAWSRDQETQYF.

This clonotype has at least ten counts. The chain combines TRBV4-3 with TRBJ2-5; TRBD1 matches at 9 bases. With 2 bases clipped from V and 3 bases from J, the junction kept 1 base outside the gene matches. Germline V gene data show CDR1 as LGHNA and CDR2 as YSLEER. The CDR3 is made up of 14 amino acids. DNA of the CDR3: TGCGCCAGCAGCCAATGGGACAGGGAAGAGACCCAGTACTTC. This encodes CASSQWDREETQYF.

In this sample, this clonotype turned up many times. The chain couples TRBV28 to TRBJ2-2, with 8 bases that match TRBD2. This CDR3 comprises 15 residues. Trimming took 6 bases from V and 0 from J; bases not matched to a gene: 3. Per germline, CDR1 MDHEN and CDR2 SYDVKM. CDR3 in DNA: TGTGCCAGCAGAACGGGACTAGCGAACACCGGGGAGCTGTTTTTT. It codes for CASRTGLANTGELFF.

This clonotype came up many times. This chain connects TRBV20-1 to TRBJ2-5; TRBD2 aligns across 10 bases. Germline CDR1 and CDR2: DFQATT and SNEGSKA (reference sequence). This CDR3 is 16 amino acids long. V lost 3 bases and J lost 2; bases outside the gene matches: 9. The CDR3 sequence is CSASFQAGGWQETQYF. The CDR3 nucleotides read TGCAGTGCTAGTTTTCAAGCGGGAGGGTGGCAAGAGACCCAGTACTTC.

V usage is TRBV28 and J usage is TRBJ2-5; D is unclear. V gave up 2 bases and J gave up 1 base, with 8 bases separating them. CDR3 length equals 14 residues. Germline V gene data show CDR1 as MDHEN and CDR2 as SYDVKM. The CDR3 sequence: CASSLLDTQETQYF. DNA of the CDR3: TGTGCCAGCAGTTTACTCGACACCCAAGAGACCCAGTACTTC. The full variable domain, rest sourced from reference TRBV28 and TRBJ2-5, is DVKVTQSSRYLVKRTGEKVFLECVQDMDHENMFWYRQDPGLGLRLIYFSYDVKMKEKGDIPEGYSVSREKKERFSLILESASTNQTSMYLCASSLLDTQETQYFGPGTRLLVL.

This clonotype was counted at least ten times. The V and J genes are TRBV5-1 and TRBJ1-1, with D perhaps matching TRBD1 (5 bases). The CDR3 is 15 amino acids. Germline V gene lookup returns CDR1 SGHRS and CDR2 YFSETQ. With 4 bases removed from V and 0 bases from J, the gap between germline ends came to 13 bases. CDR3 coding DNA: TGCGCCAGCAGCACTGCCCCAGGGATGAACACTGAAGCTTTCTTT. Encoded protein: CASSTAPGMNTEAFF.